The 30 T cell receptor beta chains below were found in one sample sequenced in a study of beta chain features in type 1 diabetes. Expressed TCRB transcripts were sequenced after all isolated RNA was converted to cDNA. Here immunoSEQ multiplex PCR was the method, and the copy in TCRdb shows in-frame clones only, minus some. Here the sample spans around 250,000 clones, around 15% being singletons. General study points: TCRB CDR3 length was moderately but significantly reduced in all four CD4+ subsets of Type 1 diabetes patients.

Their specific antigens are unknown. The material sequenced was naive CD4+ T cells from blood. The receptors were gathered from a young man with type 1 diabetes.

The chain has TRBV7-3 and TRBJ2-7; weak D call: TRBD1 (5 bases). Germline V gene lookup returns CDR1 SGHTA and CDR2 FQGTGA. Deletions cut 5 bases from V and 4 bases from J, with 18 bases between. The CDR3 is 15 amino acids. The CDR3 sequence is CASSPAAGYSYEQYF. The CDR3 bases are TGTGCCAGCAGCCCGGCCGCAGGGTATTCGTACGAGCAGTACTTC. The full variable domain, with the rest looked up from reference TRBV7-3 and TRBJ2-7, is GAGVSQTPSNKVTEKGKYVELRCDPISGHTALYWYRQSLGQGPEFLIYFQGTGAADDSGLPNDRFFAVRPEGSVSTLKIQRTERGDSAVYLCASSPAAGYSYEQYFGPGTRLTVT.

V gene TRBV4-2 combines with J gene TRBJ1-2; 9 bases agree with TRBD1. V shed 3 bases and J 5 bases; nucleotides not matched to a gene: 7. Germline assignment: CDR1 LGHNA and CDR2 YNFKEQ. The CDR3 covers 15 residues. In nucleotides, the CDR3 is TGTGCCAGCAGCCAGACCGTGGACAGGGGTTATGGCTACACCTTC. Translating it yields CASSQTVDRGYGYTF.

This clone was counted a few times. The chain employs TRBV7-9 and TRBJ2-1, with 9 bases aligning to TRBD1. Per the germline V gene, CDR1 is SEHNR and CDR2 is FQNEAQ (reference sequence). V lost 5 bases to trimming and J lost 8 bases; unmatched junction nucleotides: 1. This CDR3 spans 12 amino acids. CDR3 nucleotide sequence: TGTGCCAGCAGCCGGACAGGGGATGAGCAGTTCTTC. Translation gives CASSRTGDEQFF. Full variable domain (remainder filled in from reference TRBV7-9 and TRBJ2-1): DTGVSQNPRHKITKRGQNVTFRCDPISEHNRLYWYRQTLGQGPEFLTYFQNEAQLEKSRLLSDRFSAERPKGSFSTLEIQRTEQGDSAMYLCASSRTGDEQFFGPGTRLTVL.

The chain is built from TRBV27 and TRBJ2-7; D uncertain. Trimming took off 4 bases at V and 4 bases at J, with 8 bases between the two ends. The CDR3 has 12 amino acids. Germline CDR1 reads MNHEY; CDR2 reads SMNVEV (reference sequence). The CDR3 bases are TGTGCCAGCAGTTCGGTAACTTACGAGCAGTACTTC. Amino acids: CASSSVTYEQYF.

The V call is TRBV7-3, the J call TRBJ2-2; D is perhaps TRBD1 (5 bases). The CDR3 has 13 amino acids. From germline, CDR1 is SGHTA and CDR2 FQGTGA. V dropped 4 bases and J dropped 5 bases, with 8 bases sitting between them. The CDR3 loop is CASSSPGTGELFF. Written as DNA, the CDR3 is TGTGCCAGCAGCTCCCCAGGGACCGGGGAGCTGTTTTTT. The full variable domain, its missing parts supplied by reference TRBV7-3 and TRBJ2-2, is GAGVSQTPSNKVTEKGKYVELRCDPISGHTALYWYRQSLGQGPEFLIYFQGTGAADDSGLPNDRFFAVRPEGSVSTLKIQRTERGDSAVYLCASSSPGTGELFFGEGSRLTVL.

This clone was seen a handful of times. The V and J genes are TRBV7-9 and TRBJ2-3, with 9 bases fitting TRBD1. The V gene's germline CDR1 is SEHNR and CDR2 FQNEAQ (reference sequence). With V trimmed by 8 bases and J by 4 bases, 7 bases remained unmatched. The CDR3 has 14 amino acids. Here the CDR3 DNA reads TGTGCCAGCGAACCGGGACAGGGCGCAGATACGCAGTATTTT. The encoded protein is CASEPGQGADTQYF.

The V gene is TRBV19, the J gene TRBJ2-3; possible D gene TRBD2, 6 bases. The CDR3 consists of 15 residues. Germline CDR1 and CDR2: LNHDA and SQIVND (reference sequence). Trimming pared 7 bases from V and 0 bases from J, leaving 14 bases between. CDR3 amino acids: CASTDGLPSTDTQYF. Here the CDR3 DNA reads TGTGCCAGTACCGACGGACTACCCAGCACAGATACGCAGTATTTT.

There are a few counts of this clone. CDR3 protein: CAWSAGTAFKLFF. The DNA for the CDR3 is TGTGCCTGGAGTGCCGGGACAGCCTTTAAACTGTTTTTT. This chain connects TRBV30 to TRBJ1-4; 7 positions match TRBD1. The CDR3 runs 13 residues. J lost 11 bases, V lost 1 base, and 7 bases had no gene match. Germline lookup yields CDR1 GTSNPN and CDR2 SVGIG (reference sequence).

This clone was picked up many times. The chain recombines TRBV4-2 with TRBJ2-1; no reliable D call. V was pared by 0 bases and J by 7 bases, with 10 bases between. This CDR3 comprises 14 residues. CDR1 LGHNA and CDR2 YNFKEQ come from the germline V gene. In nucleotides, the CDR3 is TGTGCCAGCAGCCAAGAATTTGTAGAGAATGAGCAGTTCTTC. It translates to CASSQEFVENEQFF.

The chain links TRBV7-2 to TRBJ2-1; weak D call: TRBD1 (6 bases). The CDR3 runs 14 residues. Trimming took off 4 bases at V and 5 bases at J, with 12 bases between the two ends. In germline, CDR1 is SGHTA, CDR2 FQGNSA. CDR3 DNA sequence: TGTGCCAGCAGCTCACAGGGACCGAACAATGAGCAGTTCTTC. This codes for CASSSQGPNNEQFF. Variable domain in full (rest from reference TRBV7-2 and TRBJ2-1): GAGVSQSPSNKVTEKGKDVELRCDPISGHTALYWYRQSLGQGLEFLIYFQGNSAPDKSGLPSDRFSAERTGGSVSTLTIQRTQQEDSAVYLCASSSQGPNNEQFFGPGTRLTVL.

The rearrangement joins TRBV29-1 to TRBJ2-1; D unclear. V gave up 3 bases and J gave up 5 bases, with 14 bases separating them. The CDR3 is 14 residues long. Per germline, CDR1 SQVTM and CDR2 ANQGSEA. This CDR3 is CSVDNAPGDNEQFF. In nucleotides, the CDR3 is TGCAGCGTTGACAACGCTCCTGGAGACAATGAGCAGTTCTTC.

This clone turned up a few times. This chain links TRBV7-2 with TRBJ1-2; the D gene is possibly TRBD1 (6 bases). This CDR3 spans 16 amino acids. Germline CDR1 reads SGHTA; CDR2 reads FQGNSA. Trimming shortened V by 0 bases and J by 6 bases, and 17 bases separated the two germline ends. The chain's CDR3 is CASSLAIVQGRNGYTF. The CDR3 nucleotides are TGTGCCAGCAGCTTAGCGATAGTCCAGGGGCGTAATGGCTACACCTTC.

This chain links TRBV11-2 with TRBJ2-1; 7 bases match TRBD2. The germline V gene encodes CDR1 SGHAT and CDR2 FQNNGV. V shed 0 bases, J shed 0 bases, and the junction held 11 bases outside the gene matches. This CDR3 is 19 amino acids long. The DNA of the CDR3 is TGTGCCAGCAGCTTAGAATGGCTGGCTAGCGGACTCTCCTACAATGAGCAGTTCTTC. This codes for CASSLEWLASGLSYNEQFF.

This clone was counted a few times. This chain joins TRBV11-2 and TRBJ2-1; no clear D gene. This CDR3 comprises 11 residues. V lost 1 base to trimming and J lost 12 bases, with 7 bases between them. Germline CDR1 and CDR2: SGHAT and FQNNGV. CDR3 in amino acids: CASSLGGGQFF. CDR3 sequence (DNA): TGTGCCAGCAGCTTAGGCGGCGGGCAGTTCTTC.

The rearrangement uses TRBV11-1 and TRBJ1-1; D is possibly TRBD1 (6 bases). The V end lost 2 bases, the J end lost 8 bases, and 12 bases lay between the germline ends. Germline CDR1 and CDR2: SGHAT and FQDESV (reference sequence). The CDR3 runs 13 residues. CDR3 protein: CASSLNYGTEAFF. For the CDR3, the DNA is TGTGCCAGCAGCTTAAACTACGGGACAGAAGCTTTCTTT. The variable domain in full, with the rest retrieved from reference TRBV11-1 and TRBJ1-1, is EAEVAQSPRYKITEKSQAVAFWCDPISGHATLYWYRQILGQGPELLVQFQDESVVDDSQLPKDRFSAERLKGVDSTLKIQPAELGDSAMYLCASSLNYGTEAFFGQGTRLTVV.

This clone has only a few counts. CDR3 protein: CASSPLLDRGVDNEQFF. CDR3 DNA sequence: TGTGCCAGCAGTCCTCTGTTGGACAGGGGCGTGGACAATGAGCAGTTCTTC. The chain recombines TRBV28 with TRBJ2-1; 9 nucleotides align to TRBD1. V lost 5 bases to trimming and J lost 5 bases; unmatched junction nucleotides: 13. The CDR3 length is 17 residues. Germline V gives CDR1 MDHEN, CDR2 SYDVKM.

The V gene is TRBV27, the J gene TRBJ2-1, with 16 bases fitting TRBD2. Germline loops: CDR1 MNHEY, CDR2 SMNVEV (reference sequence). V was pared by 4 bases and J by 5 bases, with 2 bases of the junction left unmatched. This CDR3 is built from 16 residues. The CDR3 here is CASSWGLAGGNNEQFF. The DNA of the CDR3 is TGTGCCAGCAGTTGGGGACTAGCGGGAGGGAACAATGAGCAGTTCTTC.

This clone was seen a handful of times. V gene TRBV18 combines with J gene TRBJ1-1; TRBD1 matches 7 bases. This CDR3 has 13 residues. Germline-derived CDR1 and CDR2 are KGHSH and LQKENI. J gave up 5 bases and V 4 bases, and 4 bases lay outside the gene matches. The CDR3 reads CASSQGAQTEAFF. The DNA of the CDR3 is TGTGCCAGCTCACAGGGGGCGCAGACTGAAGCTTTCTTT.

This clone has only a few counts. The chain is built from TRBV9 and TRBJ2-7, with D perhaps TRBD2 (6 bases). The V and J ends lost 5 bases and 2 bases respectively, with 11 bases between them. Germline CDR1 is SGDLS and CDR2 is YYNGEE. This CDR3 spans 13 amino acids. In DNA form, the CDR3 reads TGTGCCAGCAGTAGGGGAGGCGCCTACGAGCAGTACTTC. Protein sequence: CASSRGGAYEQYF.

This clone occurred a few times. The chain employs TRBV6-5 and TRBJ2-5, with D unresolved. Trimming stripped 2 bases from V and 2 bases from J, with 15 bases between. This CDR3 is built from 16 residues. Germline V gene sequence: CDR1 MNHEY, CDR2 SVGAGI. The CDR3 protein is CASSYLGLRRQETQYF. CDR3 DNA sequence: TGTGCCAGCAGTTACCTTGGGCTCCGCCGACAAGAGACCCAGTACTTC.

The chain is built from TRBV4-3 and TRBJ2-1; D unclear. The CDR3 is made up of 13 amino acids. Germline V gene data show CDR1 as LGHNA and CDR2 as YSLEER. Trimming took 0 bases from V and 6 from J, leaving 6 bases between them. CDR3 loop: CASSQESVNEQFF. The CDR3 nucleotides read TGCGCCAGCAGCCAAGAATCCGTCAATGAGCAGTTCTTC.

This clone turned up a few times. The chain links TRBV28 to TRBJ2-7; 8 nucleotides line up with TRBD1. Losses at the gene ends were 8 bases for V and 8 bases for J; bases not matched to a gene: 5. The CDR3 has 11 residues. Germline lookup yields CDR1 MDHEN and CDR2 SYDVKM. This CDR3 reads CASGDRSKQYF. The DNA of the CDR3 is TGTGCCAGCGGGGACAGGTCGAAGCAGTACTTC.

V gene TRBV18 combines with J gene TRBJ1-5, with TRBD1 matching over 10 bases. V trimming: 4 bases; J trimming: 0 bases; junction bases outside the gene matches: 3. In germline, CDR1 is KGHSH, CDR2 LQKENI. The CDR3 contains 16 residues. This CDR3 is CASSRGQGFSNQPQHF. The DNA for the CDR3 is TGTGCCAGCTCACGGGGACAGGGGTTTAGCAATCAGCCCCAGCATTTT.

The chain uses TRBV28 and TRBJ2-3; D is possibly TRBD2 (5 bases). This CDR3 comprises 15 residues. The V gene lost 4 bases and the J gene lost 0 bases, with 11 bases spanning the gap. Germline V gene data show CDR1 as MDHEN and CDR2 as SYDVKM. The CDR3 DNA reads TGTGCCAGCAGTTCTCTAGCAGCTAGCACAGATACGCAGTATTTT. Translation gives CASSSLAASTDTQYF.

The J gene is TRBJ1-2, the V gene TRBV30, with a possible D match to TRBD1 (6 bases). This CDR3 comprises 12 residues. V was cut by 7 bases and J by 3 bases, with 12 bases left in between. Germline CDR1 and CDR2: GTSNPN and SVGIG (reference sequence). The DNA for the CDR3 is TGTGCCTTGCAGGGGCCGGACTATGGCTACACCTTC. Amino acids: CALQGPDYGYTF.

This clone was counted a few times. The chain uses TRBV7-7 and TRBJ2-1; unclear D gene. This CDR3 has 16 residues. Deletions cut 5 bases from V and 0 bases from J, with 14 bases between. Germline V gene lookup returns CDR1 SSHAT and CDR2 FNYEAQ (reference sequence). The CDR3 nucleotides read TGTGCCAGCAGCCCGACTTCCAGTAGCTCCTACAATGAGCAGTTCTTC. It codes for CASSPTSSSSYNEQFF.

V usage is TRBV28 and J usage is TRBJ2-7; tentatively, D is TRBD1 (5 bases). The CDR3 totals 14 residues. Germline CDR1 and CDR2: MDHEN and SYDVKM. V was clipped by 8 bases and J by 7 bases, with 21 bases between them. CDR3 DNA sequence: TGTGCCAGCCATTTATCGGTAGGGGTCCGGGAGCAGTACTTC. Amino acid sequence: CASHLSVGVREQYF. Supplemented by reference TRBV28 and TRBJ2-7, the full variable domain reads DVKVTQSSRYLVKRTGEKVFLECVQDMDHENMFWYRQDPGLGLRLIYFSYDVKMKEKGDIPEGYSVSREKKERFSLILESASTNQTSMYLCASHLSVGVREQYFGPGTRLTVT.

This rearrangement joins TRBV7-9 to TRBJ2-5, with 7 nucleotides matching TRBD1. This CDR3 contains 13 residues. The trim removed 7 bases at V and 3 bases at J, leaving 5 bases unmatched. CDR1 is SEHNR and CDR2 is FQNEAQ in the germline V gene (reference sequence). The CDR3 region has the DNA TGTGCCAGCACCTTTGGACAGGAAGAGACCCAGTACTTC. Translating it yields CASTFGQEETQYF.

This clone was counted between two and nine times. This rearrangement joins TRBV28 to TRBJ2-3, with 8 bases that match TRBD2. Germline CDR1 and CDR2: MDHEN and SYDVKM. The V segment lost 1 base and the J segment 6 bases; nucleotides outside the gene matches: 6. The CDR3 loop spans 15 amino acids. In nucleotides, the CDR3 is TGTGCCAGCAGTTTATTTGGACTAGCTGGGGATACGCAGTATTTT. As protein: CASSLFGLAGDTQYF.

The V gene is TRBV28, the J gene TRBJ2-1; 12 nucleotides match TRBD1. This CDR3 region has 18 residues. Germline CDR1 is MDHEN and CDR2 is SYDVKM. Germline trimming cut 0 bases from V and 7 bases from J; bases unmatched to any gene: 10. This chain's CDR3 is CASSLWGSGTGGYNEQFF. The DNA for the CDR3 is TGTGCCAGCAGTTTATGGGGTTCCGGGACAGGGGGCTATAATGAGCAGTTCTTC.